This TCR beta chain is drawn from a study of graft-versus-host responses after intestinal transplantation. Broader study findings: Researchers found GvH clones in recipient marrow, and some showed up first in ileum or blood.

In the case of this clone: Its antigen is unidentified.

In germline, CDR1 is MNHNS, CDR2 SASEGT. CDR3 length equals 14 residues. V was clipped by 5 bases and J by 7 bases, with 17 bases between them. This table comes from immunoSEQ multiplex PCR, and its TCRdb copy is limited to in-frame clones, with some not included. This table holds about 96,000 clones, just under 95% found once. This clonotype was sampled from a human donor who received an intestinal transplant. The sample was unstimulated CD4+ T cells sorted from spleen or lymph node cells, taken before intestinal transplant. The chain recombines TRBV6-1 with TRBJ1-2, with D tentatively TRBD1 (6 bases). The CDR3 DNA follows: TGTGCCAGCAGTCCTGGGACATCTGACGGTGGCTACACCTTC. It is translated as CASSPGTSDGGYTF.